This T cell receptor (beta chain) was sequenced for a study of blood T cell repertoires in COVID-19 (dated by TCRdb to between 2020 and 2021). For the wider study: The collaborator samples originated in the United States, Italy and Spain and spanned the acute and convalescent phases of COVID-19. Where available, HLA class I and class II types were obtained from metadata supplied by the sample provider rather than from assay-based typing. Samples came from the ongoing ImmuneRACE study (first 160 participants) plus 1,254 subjects from 6 global collaborators. The material from the prospective study consisted of cDNA or gDNA derived from T cells, B-cell-depleted T cells, or PBMCs. Deeply sampled blood TCRbeta repertoires from subjects exposed to, actively infected with, or recovered from COVID-19 were included in the dataset. A freely available public database, intended as a resource for researchers studying the immune response to SARS-CoV-2, is where the repertoires were released. Nearly every sample came with metadata listing a de-identified subject ID, COVID-19 status, age in years and sex.

General conclusions and limits of the study: The quantity of clinical and demographic metadata differed by source and by participant and was supplied without curation.

TCRbeta CDR3 regions were amplified from genomic DNA using the immunoSEQ Assay, a bias-controlled multiplex PCR. In the authors' own workflow: Within the assay, amplification of reference gene primers was used to estimate how many nucleated cells each sample contained. Sequence reads were collapsed and filtered to measure the absolute abundance of every unique TCRbeta CDR3 rearrangement. For each sample, productive Simpson clonality was calculated as the square root of Simpson's diversity index over productive rearrangements. Sourced from immuneACCESS, this table was stored by TCRdb with only in-frame sequences that have V and J called. A share of the clones is absent; for the studies checked, an unresolved V gene accounts for under half, and the remainder has no known explanation. The V and J calls and clone size are taken from that table; D and trimming were inferred from the DNA. In this sample the table shows tens of thousands of clones, over 75% of which occur a single time. The ten largest clones take up more than 15% of the sample.

Each collaborating institution followed its own protocols to collect whole blood in K2EDTA tubes. Collaborator samples were shipped for TCRbeta analysis as frozen whole blood, isolated PBMCs, or DNA extracted from either sample type. Regarding this clone: Its antigen is currently not known. Per-base quality was not reported, and no clone a single base away is much larger than it.

Spanning cysteine to phenylalanine, the CDR3 consists of 16 amino acids. Left in the record is the CDR3 DNA by itself, 48 bases read in frame from the first base. The germline V gene (reference sequence) sets CDR1 to GTSNPN and CDR2 to SVGIG. Trimming takes 4 bases from V and 3 bases from J, and the germline ends sit 19 bases apart. The chain is made from TRBV30 and TRBJ1-3, with no confidently assigned D gene. Sequencing used peripheral blood. The receptor was isolated from a woman of 80 years or more with active or convalescent COVID-19. The bases are TGTGCCTGGAACGGCAGGCAGCGGTGGGGTGGAAACACCATATATTTT. Its coded protein is CAWNGRQRWGGNTIYF.